These T cell receptor beta chains were read from a single sample in a study of CD8 T cells in ankylosing spondylitis. TCRdb re-analysed the 5' RACE reads in MiXCR, keeping a single row per CDR3 protein. The sample yields about 64,000 distinct CDR3 sequences, 6% to 8% seen once. Sequencing was carried out using synovial fluid, either unsorted or a sorted T cell fraction (not recorded which). The receptor source for this set is a male donor with ankylosing spondylitis. The CDR3 runs from the conserved cysteine through the conserved F or W. The order of the fields is clone size, V gene, J gene, D gene, CDR3 DNA, CDR3 protein. D genes are given only for firm matches. Not all rows give a size; the values are once, few, many and, for expanded clones, a class.

abundance: many
v_gene: TRBV9
j_gene: TRBJ2-1
d_gene: TRBD1
CDR3nt: TGTGCCAGCAGCGTAGTGCCACAGGGGGCGGGCAGAAACAATGAGCAGTTCTTC
CDR3aa: CASSVVPQGAGRNNEQFF

abundance: few
v_gene: TRBV10-3
j_gene: TRBJ2-5
d_gene: TRBD2
CDR3nt: TGTGCCATCAGTGATAGTAGCGGGAGGGGACAAGAGACCCAGTACTTC
CDR3aa: CAISDSSGRGQETQYF

abundance: many
v_gene: TRBV13
j_gene: TRBJ1-1
d_gene: TRBD1
CDR3nt: TGTGCCAGCAGCCCCCACAGGGGAGGTGAAGCTTTCTTT
CDR3aa: CASSPHRGGEAFF

abundance: many
v_gene: TRBV20-1
j_gene: TRBJ2-6
d_gene: .
CDR3nt: TGCAGTGCCAGGGGCAGGGGCTTCGCTGGGGCCAACGTCCTGACTTTC
CDR3aa: CSARGRGFAGANVLTF

abundance: .
v_gene: TRBV20-1
j_gene: TRBJ2-3
d_gene: TRBD2
CDR3nt: TGCAGTGCTACCAGAGCTATCAGGACTAGCGACCTCACAGATACGCAGTATTTT
CDR3aa: CSATRAIRTSDLTDTQYF

abundance: many
v_gene: TRBV29-1
j_gene: TRBJ1-2
d_gene: .
CDR3nt: TGCAGCGTGAACCTAGGGGCCGGAGGTAACTATGGCTACACCTTC
CDR3aa: CSVNLGAGGNYGYTF

abundance: many
v_gene: TRBV7-2
j_gene: TRBJ2-7
d_gene: .
CDR3nt: TGTGCCAGCAGCTTAGTCGAGGCAGGACCCTACGAGCAGTACTTC
CDR3aa: CASSLVEAGPYEQYF

abundance: many
v_gene: TRBV2
j_gene: TRBJ2-1
d_gene: TRBD2
CDR3nt: TGTGCCAGCACCACGACTAGCGGGGACTACAATGAGCAGTTCTTC
CDR3aa: CASTTTSGDYNEQFF

abundance: few
v_gene: TRBV19
j_gene: TRBJ2-4
d_gene: TRBD1
CDR3nt: TGTGCCAGTAGTATAGACGGACAGGGGGCCACCCAGCTAGCCAAAAACATTCAGTACTTC
CDR3aa: CASSIDGQGATQLAKNIQYF

abundance: .
v_gene: TRBV20-1
j_gene: TRBJ2-5
d_gene: TRBD2
CDR3nt: TGCAGTGCTCACGGAAGACTAGCGGCACAAGAGACCCAGTACTTC
CDR3aa: CSAHGRLAAQETQYF

abundance: many
v_gene: TRBV15
j_gene: TRBJ2-5
d_gene: TRBD2
CDR3nt: TGTGCCACCAGCAGAGACCCCGGGGGACTAGCGGTGGGGGAAGAGACCCAGTACTTC
CDR3aa: CATSRDPGGLAVGEETQYF

abundance: many
v_gene: TRBV28
j_gene: TRBJ2-7
d_gene: .
CDR3nt: TGTGCCAGCAGTTCCTATCGGGAGACTCTCGAGCAGTACTTC
CDR3aa: CASSSYRETLEQYF